Each of the 26 T cell receptor beta chains below was sequenced from the same sample in a study of blood T cell repertoires in COVID-19. Only in-frame clones appear in the TCRdb table, and some are missing; sequencing was by immunoSEQ multiplex PCR. The sample contains approximately 250,000 clones, 70% to 90% of which appear only once. The sequenced material came from PBMCs or T cells enriched from blood (not recorded which). The receptors come from a woman between 35 and 50 years old with acute COVID-19.

This chain uses TRBV5-1 with TRBJ2-3, with 7 bases identical to TRBD2. This CDR3 comprises 13 residues. The ends lost 2 bases at V and 6 bases at J; junction bases unmatched: 3. Germline values: CDR1 SGHRS, CDR2 YFSETQ. The CDR3: CASSLGSGDTQYF. CDR3 bases: TGCGCCAGCAGCTTAGGTAGCGGGGATACGCAGTATTTT.

The rearrangement links TRBV6-2 or TRBV6-3 to TRBJ1-5, with D possibly matching TRBD1 (5 bases). V was trimmed by 3 bases and J by 4 bases, leaving 19 bases between them. Germline V gene lookup returns CDR1 MNHEY and CDR2 SVGEGT. The CDR3 has 17 amino acids. The CDR3 DNA sequence: TGTGCCAGCAGTTATTCGGCAGGGTCGAGAGAAAATCAGCCCCAGCATTTT. Translating it yields CASSYSAGSRENQPQHF.

This chain links TRBV2 with TRBJ2-3, with TRBD1 matching over 7 bases. Trimming cost V 5 bases and J 0 bases; bases outside gene matches: 2. The CDR3 has 14 amino acids. Germline loops: CDR1 SNHLY, CDR2 FYNNEI. Here the CDR3 reads CASSKTGSTDTQYF. The CDR3 DNA follows: TGTGCCAGCAGTAAGACAGGGAGCACAGATACGCAGTATTTT.

The J gene is TRBJ2-1, the V gene TRBV18, with a tentative D call TRBD1 (5 bases). The CDR3 totals 16 residues. Per the germline V gene, CDR1 is KGHSH and CDR2 is LQKENI. V was trimmed by 2 bases and J by 2 bases, leaving 13 bases between them. CDR3 DNA: TGTGCCAGCTCACCAGGTCGGCAGGGTCCCTACAATGAGCAGTTCTTC. Protein product: CASSPGRQGPYNEQFF.

This chain joins TRBV6-4 and TRBJ2-2, with 7 positions matching TRBD1. CDR1 and CDR2 (germline): MRHNA, SNTAGT. The J segment lost 1 base and the V segment lost 5 bases, leaving 4 bases of the junction unmatched. This CDR3 has 15 amino acids. DNA of the CDR3: TGTGCCAGCAGTAAGGGGGCGAGGAACACCGGGGAGCTGTTTTTT. Translated, it gives CASSKGARNTGELFF.

The rearrangement links TRBV28 to TRBJ2-7; TRBD2 matches 7 bases. V lost 2 bases, J lost 4 bases, and 5 bases stayed unmatched. This CDR3 region has 14 residues. Germline V gene data show CDR1 as MDHEN and CDR2 as SYDVKM. This chain's CDR3 is CASSLRGSGYEQYF. The CDR3 nucleotides are TGTGCCAGCAGTTTACGCGGGAGCGGGTACGAGCAGTACTTC.

The rearrangement uses TRBV7-9 and TRBJ2-5, with D tentatively TRBD2 (6 bases). V lost 5 bases and J 1 base, leaving 11 bases between the germline ends. Germline CDR1 and CDR2: SEHNR and FQNEAQ (reference sequence). The CDR3 totals 14 residues. In nucleotides, the CDR3 is TGTGCCAGCAGCGCCAGCGGGCTCCAAGAGACCCAGTACTTC. Translation: CASSASGLQETQYF. Variable domain in full (rest from reference TRBV7-9 and TRBJ2-5): DTGVSQNPRHKITKRGQNVTFRCDPISEHNRLYWYRQTLGQGPEFLTYFQNEAQLEKSRLLSDRFSAERPKGSFSTLEIQRTEQGDSAMYLCASSASGLQETQYFGPGTRLLVL.

The chain couples TRBV7-9 to TRBJ1-2; TRBD1 is a possible D gene (6 bases). CDR1 is SEHNR and CDR2 is FQNEAQ in the germline V gene (reference sequence). CDR3 length equals 13 residues. V was pared by 4 bases and J by 3 bases, with 9 bases between. The CDR3 loop is CASSSYRDYGYTF. CDR3 nucleotide sequence: TGTGCCAGCAGCTCCTACAGGGACTATGGCTACACCTTC.

The chain uses TRBV10-3 and TRBJ2-7; 7 bases are shared with TRBD1. Germline CDR1 is ENHRY and CDR2 is SYGVKD. The junction had 4 bases not matched to a gene; V was cut back by 4 bases and J by 4 bases. The CDR3 covers 13 residues. The CDR3 sequence: CAISGTGEYEQYV. The CDR3 nucleotides read TGTGCCATCAGTGGGACAGGCGAGTACGAGCAGTACGTC.

The chain links TRBV6-5 to TRBJ2-7; D might be TRBD1 (5 bases). There are 13 residues in the CDR3. The V end lost 10 bases, the J end lost 3 bases, and 16 bases lay between the germline ends. Germline CDR1 and CDR2: MNHEY and SVGAGI. CDR3 in amino acids: CATLEGVIYEQYF. DNA for the CDR3: TGTGCCACCCTGGAAGGGGTTATCTACGAGCAGTACTTC.

V and J are TRBV5-1 and TRBJ2-6; D not resolved. This CDR3 has 15 residues. Deletions cut 2 bases from V and 1 base from J, with 7 bases between. In germline, CDR1 is SGHRS, CDR2 YFSETQ. This chain's CDR3 is CASSFWSSGANVLTF. Written as DNA, the CDR3 is TGCGCCAGCAGCTTTTGGAGTTCTGGGGCCAACGTCCTGACTTTC.

The gene calls are TRBV18 and TRBJ2-6, with D maybe TRBD2 (6 bases). Trimming cost V 3 bases and J 0 bases, with 12 bases left between them. The CDR3 has 17 residues. The germline V gene encodes CDR1 KGHSH and CDR2 LQKENI. This CDR3 reads CASSPAGRNSGANVLTF. The DNA of the CDR3 is TGTGCCAGCTCACCTGCGGGACGTAACTCTGGGGCCAACGTCCTGACTTTC.

The rearrangement joins TRBV30 to TRBJ2-1; no reliable D call. The germline V gene encodes CDR1 GTSNPN and CDR2 SVGIG (reference sequence). CDR3 length: 13 amino acids. Trimming pared 4 bases from V and 9 bases from J, leaving 16 bases between. In DNA, the CDR3 is TGTGCCTGGACTTTCTTGAGGTTCGGTGAGCAGTTCTTC. Protein: CAWTFLRFGEQFF.

This clone was recorded once. The CDR3 sequence: CASSPGSGRSYEQYF. The CDR3 DNA reads as TGTGCCAGCTCACCAGGGAGCGGAAGATCCTACGAGCAGTACTTC. The rearrangement uses TRBV18 and TRBJ2-7; a weak D match, TRBD2 (5 bases). The CDR3 loop spans 15 amino acids. The V and J ends lost 2 bases and 1 base respectively, with 12 bases between them. Germline-derived CDR1 and CDR2 are KGHSH and LQKENI. The full variable domain, its missing parts supplied by reference TRBV18 and TRBJ2-7, is NAGVMQNPRHLVRRRGQEARLRCSPMKGHSHVYWYRQLPEEGLKFMVYLQKENIIDESGMPKERFSAEFPKEGPSILRIQQVVRGDSAAYFCASSPGSGRSYEQYFGPGTRLTVT.

The chain joins TRBV7-6 to TRBJ2-3; the D gene is possibly TRBD1 (6 bases). CDR3 length equals 16 residues. V lost 5 bases and J lost 2, with 17 bases in between. Germline V CDR1 and CDR2: SGHVS, FNYEAQ. The CDR3 DNA reads TGTGCCAGCAGCAGATTCCGGGACATAAACACAGATACGCAGTATTTT. It is translated as CASSRFRDINTDTQYF. Drawing the rest from reference TRBV7-6 and TRBJ2-3, the complete variable domain is GAGVSQSPRYKVTKRGQDVALRCDPISGHVSLYWYRQALGQGPEFLTYFNYEAQQDKSGLPNDRFSAERPEGSISTLTIQRTEQRDSAMYRCASSRFRDINTDTQYFGPGTRLTVL.

The CDR3 loop is CASGRAYEQYF. The CDR3 DNA sequence: TGTGCCAGCGGGAGGGCCTACGAGCAGTACTTC. This rearrangement joins TRBV3-1 (or the pseudogene TRBV3-2) to TRBJ2-7, with 7 bases aligning to TRBD2. Per the germline V gene, CDR1 is LGHDT and CDR2 is YNNKEL (reference sequence). There are 11 residues in the CDR3. V was clipped by 8 bases and J by 2 bases; unmatched bases: 0.

This clone was detected once. This chain joins TRBV24-1 and TRBJ2-1; no firm D call. This CDR3 is built from 15 residues. With 5 bases removed from V and 0 bases from J, the gap between germline ends came to 10 bases. CDR1 is KGHDR, CDR2 SFDVKD, per germline. CDR3 amino acids: CATSVAESSYNEQFF. In nucleotides, the CDR3 is TGTGCCACCAGTGTTGCGGAGAGCTCCTACAATGAGCAGTTCTTC.

The rearrangement links TRBV19 to TRBJ2-2; D ambiguous. This CDR3 is 14 amino acids long. CDR1 and CDR2 from the germline V gene are LNHDA and SQIVND (reference sequence). Trimming shortened V by 5 bases and J by 0 bases, and 7 bases separated the two germline ends. CDR3 sequence: CASSSQANTGELFF. The CDR3 DNA reads as TGTGCCAGTAGTTCGCAGGCGAACACCGGGGAGCTGTTTTTT.

The chain links TRBV21-1 to TRBJ1-2; the table's D call, TRBD1, was not checked against the DNA. TRBV21-1 corresponds to a pseudogene. The CDR3 spans 13 residues. DNA of the CDR3: TGTGCCAGCAGCCAAAATCAGGGGGGCGGCTACACCTTC. It yields the protein CASSQNQGGGYTF.

This clone was seen ten or more times. Other DNA variants within this sample encode the same CDR3. This sequence joins TRBV28 and TRBJ1-2; weak D call: TRBD1 (5 bases). There are 13 residues in the CDR3. Per the germline V gene, CDR1 is MDHEN and CDR2 is SYDVKM. Trimming shortened V by 7 bases and J by 2 bases, and 11 bases separated the two germline ends. This CDR3 reads CASTLRGNYGYTF. The CDR3 DNA follows: TGTGCCAGCACCCTGCGGGGGAACTATGGCTACACCTTC.

V usage is TRBV24-1 and J usage is TRBJ2-1, with D possibly matching TRBD1 (6 bases). Trimming took off 3 bases at V and 7 bases at J, with 18 bases between the two ends. Germline assignment: CDR1 KGHDR and CDR2 SFDVKD. The CDR3 extends over 16 amino acids. In nucleotides, the CDR3 is TGTGCCACCAGTGATCAGGGGCCCCGAGTGGGAAATGAGCAGTTCTTC. Encoded protein: CATSDQGPRVGNEQFF.

The J gene is TRBJ2-5, the V gene TRBV12-3 or TRBV12-4; 7 bases are a match to TRBD1. After removal of 6 bases from V and 5 bases from J, the junction contained 6 bases not matched to a gene. This CDR3 contains 13 residues. This CDR3 reads CASSLDREETQYF. In nucleotides, the CDR3 is TGTGCCAGCAGCCTTGACAGGGAGGAGACCCAGTACTTC.

The chain uses TRBV28 and TRBJ1-5; possibly TRBD1 for D (5 bases). The germline CDR1 and CDR2 sequences are MDHEN and SYDVKM. With 5 bases removed from V and 6 bases from J, the gap between germline ends came to 26 bases. The CDR3 length is 18 residues. The CDR3 region is CASSPQAPAGHFGQPQHF. The CDR3, as DNA: TGTGCCAGCAGTCCCCAGGCCCCAGCAGGACATTTCGGTCAGCCCCAGCATTTT.

This chain uses TRBV13 with TRBJ2-7; 10 bases map to TRBD1. Trimming cost V 6 bases and J 12 bases; bases outside gene matches: 17. Germline lookup yields CDR1 PRHDT and CDR2 FYEKMQ (reference sequence). The CDR3 runs 15 residues. The CDR3 DNA is TGTGCCAGCAGGAGACAGGGGGCGCGCCTACTGGAGAGGTACTTC. Amino acid sequence: CASRRQGARLLERYF.

This chain joins TRBV24-1 and TRBJ2-5; TRBD2 agrees at 11 bases. Germline V CDR1 and CDR2: KGHDR, SFDVKD. V lost 3 bases, J lost 4 bases, and 3 bases stayed unmatched. The CDR3 loop spans 15 amino acids. CDR3 in amino acids: CATSDQGLAGETQYF. In DNA form, the CDR3 reads TGTGCCACCAGTGATCAAGGACTAGCGGGAGAGACCCAGTACTTC.

The chain combines TRBV30 with TRBJ2-1; 7 bases match TRBD2. Germline V CDR1 and CDR2: GTSNPN, SVGIG (reference sequence). The CDR3 spans 15 residues. The V segment lost 8 bases and the J segment 3 bases; nucleotides outside the gene matches: 13. CDR3 sequence (DNA): TGTGCCCGTGACGTGGCTAGCGGACGCTACAATGAGCAGTTCTTC. It yields the protein CARDVASGRYNEQFF. Full variable domain (rest looked up from reference TRBV30 and TRBJ2-1): SQTIHQWPATLVQPVGSPLSLECTVEGTSNPNLYWYRQAAGRGLQLLFYSVGIGQISSEVPQNLSASRPQDRQFILSSKKLLLSDSGFYLCARDVASGRYNEQFFGPGTRLTVL.